This record concerns one T cell receptor (beta chain) sequence. The antigen this receptor binds is unknown. The input lacks base qualities; no much larger clone sits a single base away. The entry originates in a study of T-cell memory formation after mild COVID-19 (dated by TCRdb to 2020 to 2022). In terms of the full investigation: Most TCR sequence clusters were specific to one of the two donors. The cohort was made up of two young adult volunteers, one female and one male, who were previously healthy. T-cell clones expanding and contracting after mild COVID-19 in two donors were tracked by longitudinal TCRalpha and TCRbeta repertoire sequencing. Summary of the overall study and its limitations: Only a couple of mild cases were covered by the study, and larger cohorts that include severe cases with pre-infection samples were considered necessary. Contracting CD4+ clones turned up mainly in the CM and EM memory subsets, whereas EMRA was where CD8+ clones were enriched. Whether the second-wave clones peaking on day 37 were SARS-CoV-2 specific was not confirmed. Balanced CD4/CD8 phenotypes were observed for clones contracting from day 15 to 85, whereas a bias towards CD4+ was observed for a second wave of clones expanding from day 15 to 37. Some responding clones were found in pre-infection memory, which suggests that pre-existing cross-reactive memory T cells took part in the SARS-CoV-2 response.

Deletion took 0 bases off V and 7 bases off J, with a span of 5 bases between the germline ends. The germline V gene provides CDR1 SGDLS and CDR2 YYNGEE. Reading from cysteine to phenylalanine, the CDR3 counts 12 amino acids. The kept DNA is CDR3 alone, 36 bases in frame from the first base. PBMCs were isolated by Ficoll-Paque density gradient centrifugation. This sample was sequenced with an Illumina NovaSeq 6000. TCRalpha and TCRbeta cDNA libraries were constructed by 5'RACE with constant-segment primers, with sample barcodes and unique molecular identifiers being introduced. Trizol reagent was used to extract RNA from every sample. Libraries were amplified in two PCR steps, with a second sample barcode and Illumina TruSeq adapters added in the second step. Sequencing of libraries was performed on an Illumina NovaSeq with 2 x 150 bp paired-end reads. Per the authors' processing: Demultiplexing of reads and collapsing into UMI-guided consensus sequences were performed with migec v1.2.7. Using mixcr v2.1.11, UMI consensuses were aligned to TRA and TRB V and J templates and then assembled into clonotypes. Expanded or contracted clonotypes were those called significant by both edgeR and NoisET, with noise models trained on biological replicates. For edgeR calls, the cutoffs were a false discovery rate-adjusted p below 0.01 and a log2 fold-change threshold of 1. As an exploratory analysis of dynamics, max-normalized trajectories of the 1000 most abundant clonotypes were examined by PCA with hierarchical clustering. Each responding clone was given a CD4 or CD8 phenotype based on the CD4+ and CD8+ repertoires, which had been sequenced separately. TCRdb passed the public sequencing reads through fastp at Q25 and MiXCR, retaining productive beta sequences. Under each unique CDR3 protein, matching rows form one entry showing the most common genes and DNA. V and J calls and clone size were set by TCRdb, not the authors. For this sample there are fewer than 200,000 distinct CDR3 sequences; around 20% appear just once. Roughly 3.9% of the sample comes from the top ten.

Sequences were obtained from PBMCs or a T cell subset sorted from them (not recorded which). This chain is built from TRBV9 and TRBJ1-5, with no reliable assignment of the D segment. This TCR derives from a man aged 18 to 29 who had mild COVID-19 (a few samples of this study predate the infection). The sample titles of this study are shuffled in the database, so cell type and time point are left out; the donor was told from shared clones. The CDR3 is CASSVEGQPQHF. The nucleotide sequence reads TGTGCCAGCAGCGTAGAAGGCCAGCCCCAGCATTTT.